This T cell receptor beta chain was identified in a study of T cell repertoires in cytomegalovirus infection. Across the whole study: Alongside well-studied HLA-B-restricted CMV epitopes, recently identified HLA-C-restricted CMV epitopes were also used. It can be stated that public TCR beta signatures indicated CMV infection as well as a matching HLA type.

TCRdb analysed the reads with MiXCR anew, one entry per CDR3 protein. In the table there are around 800,000 distinct CDR3 sequences, approximately 32% of which are singletons. As concerns this clonotype: Its cognate antigen is unknown.

Overall study findings and caveats: Frequencies of public TCR beta families were cumulated, and this identified carriers of CMV plus the relevant HLA. The ex vivo response was dominated by HLA-C-restricted CMV-specific TCR beta clonotypes.

The CDR3 spans 12 residues. Deletions cut 2 bases from V and 10 bases from J, with 11 bases between. Germline assignment: CDR1 SQVTM and CDR2 ANQGSEA. This receptor was identified in a human donor in good health (CMV status not recorded). Some clones in this sample may be carry-over from other donors' samples. The specimen comprised cultured CD8+ T cells from PBMCs, sampled from culture after CMV antigen stimulation. The V and J genes are TRBV29-1 and TRBJ1-4; the D is unclear. The chain's CDR3 is CSVEYEGGKLFF. CDR3 coding DNA: TGCAGCGTTGAATACGAGGGTGGAAAACTGTTTTTT.